This record concerns one TCR beta chain sequence. TCRdb called the RT-PCR reads again in MiXCR, with one record for every CDR3 protein. The table records about 210,000 distinct CDR3 sequences, 38% of them present only once. The sample belongs to a study of patients and donors after allogeneic stem cell transplantation. This CDR3 has 14 amino acids. V was shortened by 2 bases and J by 7 bases, with 12 bases between the two germline ends. The V gene is TRBV12-3 or TRBV12-4, the J gene TRBJ1-5; tentatively, D is TRBD1 (5 bases). The sample comprised blood, either unsorted or a sorted T cell fraction (not recorded which). This sequence was found in a human donor who was either an allogeneic HSCT recipient or a stem cell or donor lymphocyte infusion donor (not recorded which). It is not recorded whose cells these are; they may come from a transplant donor. CDR3 sequence (DNA): TGTGCCAGCAGTTTAAGGGGCAGGAGGCAGCCCCAGCATTTT. It is translated as CASSLRGRRQPQHF.